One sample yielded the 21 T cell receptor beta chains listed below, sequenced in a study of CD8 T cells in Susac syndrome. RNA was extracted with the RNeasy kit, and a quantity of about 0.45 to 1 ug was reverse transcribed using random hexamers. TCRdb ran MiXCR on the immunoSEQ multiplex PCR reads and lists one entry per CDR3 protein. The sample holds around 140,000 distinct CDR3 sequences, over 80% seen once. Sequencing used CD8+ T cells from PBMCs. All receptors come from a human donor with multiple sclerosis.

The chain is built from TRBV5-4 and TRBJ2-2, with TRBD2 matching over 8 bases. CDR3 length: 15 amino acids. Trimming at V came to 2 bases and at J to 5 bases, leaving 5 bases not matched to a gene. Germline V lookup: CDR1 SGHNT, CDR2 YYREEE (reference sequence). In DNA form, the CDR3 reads TGTGCCAGCAGCTTACTAGCGGTCGAGACCGGGGAGCTGTTTTTT. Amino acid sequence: CASSLLAVETGELFF.

For the CDR3, the DNA is TGCAGTGCCAGAAGAGAGTACGAGCAGTACTTC. Translation gives CSARREYEQYF. The genes are TRBV20-1 and TRBJ2-7; D unresolved. The CDR3 runs to 11 residues. Trimming removed 6 bases from V and 4 bases from J, with 10 bases in between. CDR1 DFQATT and CDR2 SNEGSKA come from the germline V gene (reference sequence).

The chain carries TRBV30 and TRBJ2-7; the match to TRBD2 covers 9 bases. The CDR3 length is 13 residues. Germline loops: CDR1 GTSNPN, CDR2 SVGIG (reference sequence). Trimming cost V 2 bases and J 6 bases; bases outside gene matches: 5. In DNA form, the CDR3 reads TGTGCCTGGAGTCCAGCGGGGGGAACCGAGCAGTACGTC. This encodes CAWSPAGGTEQYV.

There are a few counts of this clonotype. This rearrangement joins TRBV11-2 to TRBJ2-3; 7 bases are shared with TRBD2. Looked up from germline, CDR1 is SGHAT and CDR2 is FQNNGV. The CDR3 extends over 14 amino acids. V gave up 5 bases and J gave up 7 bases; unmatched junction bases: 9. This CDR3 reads CASSGGLSRNTQYF. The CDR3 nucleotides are TGTGCCAGCAGCGGGGGACTAAGTAGGAATACGCAGTATTTT.

The CDR3 region is CASSERGGGSSYNEQFF. The CDR3 DNA sequence: TGTGCCAGCAGTGAAAGGGGGGGCGGGAGCTCCTACAATGAGCAGTTCTTC. The V call is TRBV2, the J call TRBJ2-1, with D perhaps matching TRBD2 (7 bases). Germline V gene data show CDR1 as SNHLY and CDR2 as FYNNEI. The V gene lost 2 bases and the J gene lost 0 bases, with 14 bases spanning the gap. This CDR3 region has 17 residues.

The CDR3 region has the DNA TGCGCCAGCAGCCAAGGCGCCCGGGAAAGGGCCTATGGCTACACCTTC. Translated: CASSQGARERAYGYTF. The chain is built from TRBV4-1 and TRBJ1-2; no clear D gene. CDR1 is MGHRA, CDR2 YSYEKL, per germline. The CDR3 contains 16 residues. Trimming removed 1 base from V and 4 bases from J, with 16 bases in between.

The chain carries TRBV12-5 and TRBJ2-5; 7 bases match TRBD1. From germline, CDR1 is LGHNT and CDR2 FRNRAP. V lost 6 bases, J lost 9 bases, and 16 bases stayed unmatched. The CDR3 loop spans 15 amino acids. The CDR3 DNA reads TGTGCTAGTGGCACCCTGAGGCAGGACCAGGGGGCCCAGTACTTC. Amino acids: CASGTLRQDQGAQYF. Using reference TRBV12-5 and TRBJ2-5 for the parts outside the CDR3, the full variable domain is DARVTQTPRHKVTEMGQEVTMRCQPILGHNTVFWYRQTMMQGLELLAYFRNRAPLDDSGMPKDRFSAEMPDATLATLKIQPSEPRDSAVYFCASGTLRQDQGAQYFGPGTRLLVL.

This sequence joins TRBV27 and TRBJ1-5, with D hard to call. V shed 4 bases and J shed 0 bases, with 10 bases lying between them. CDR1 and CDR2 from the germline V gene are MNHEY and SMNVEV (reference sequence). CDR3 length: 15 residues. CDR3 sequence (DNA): TGTGCCAGCAGTTCCCGACTGCTTAGCAATCAGCCCCAGCATTTT. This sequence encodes CASSSRLLSNQPQHF.

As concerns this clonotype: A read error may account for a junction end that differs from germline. CDR3 coding DNA: TGTGCCAGCAGTCACTCGTCCGACAGGGTCTACAATGAGCAGTTCTTC. Protein: CASSHSSDRVYNEQFF. V is TRBV6-2 or TRBV6-3 and J is TRBJ2-1, with 7 bases lining up with TRBD1. The CDR3 totals 16 residues. Germline loops: CDR1 MNHEY, CDR2 SVGEGT.

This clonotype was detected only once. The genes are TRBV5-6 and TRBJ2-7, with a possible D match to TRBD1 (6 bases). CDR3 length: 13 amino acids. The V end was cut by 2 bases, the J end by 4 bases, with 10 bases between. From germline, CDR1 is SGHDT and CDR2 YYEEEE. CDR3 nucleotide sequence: TGTGCCAGCAGCTTCGGACAGCCATACGAGCAGTACGTC. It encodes CASSFGQPYEQYV.

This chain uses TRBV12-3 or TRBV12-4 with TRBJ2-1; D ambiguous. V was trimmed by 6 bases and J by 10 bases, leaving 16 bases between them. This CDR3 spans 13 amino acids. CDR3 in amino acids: CASSEVQSLEQFF. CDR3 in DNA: TGTGCCAGCAGCGAAGTCCAGAGCCTCGAGCAGTTCTTC.

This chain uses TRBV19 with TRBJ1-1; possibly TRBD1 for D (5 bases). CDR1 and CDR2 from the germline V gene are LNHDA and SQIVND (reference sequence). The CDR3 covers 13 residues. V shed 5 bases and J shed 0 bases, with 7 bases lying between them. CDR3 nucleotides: TGTGCCAGTAGTTGGGACCTGAACACTGAAGCTTTCTTT. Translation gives CASSWDLNTEAFF.

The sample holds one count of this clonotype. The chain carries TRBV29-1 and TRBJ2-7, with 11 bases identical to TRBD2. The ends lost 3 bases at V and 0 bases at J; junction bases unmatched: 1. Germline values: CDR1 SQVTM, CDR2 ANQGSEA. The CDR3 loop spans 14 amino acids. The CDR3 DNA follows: TGCAGCGTTGAGGGACTAGCGGACTCCTACGAGCAGTACTTC. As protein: CSVEGLADSYEQYF.

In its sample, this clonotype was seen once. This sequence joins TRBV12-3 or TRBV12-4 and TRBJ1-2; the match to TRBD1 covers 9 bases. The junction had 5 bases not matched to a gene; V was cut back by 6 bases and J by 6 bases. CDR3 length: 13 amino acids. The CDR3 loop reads CASRYTGGDGYTF. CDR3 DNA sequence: TGTGCCAGCAGGTACACAGGGGGCGATGGCTACACCTTC.

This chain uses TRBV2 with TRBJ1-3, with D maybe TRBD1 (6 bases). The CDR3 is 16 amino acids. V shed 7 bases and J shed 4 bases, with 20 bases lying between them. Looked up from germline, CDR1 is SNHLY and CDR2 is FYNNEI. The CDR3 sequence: CASTKPQEGHGNTIYF. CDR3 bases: TGTGCCAGCACTAAACCTCAGGAGGGACACGGAAACACCATATATTTT.

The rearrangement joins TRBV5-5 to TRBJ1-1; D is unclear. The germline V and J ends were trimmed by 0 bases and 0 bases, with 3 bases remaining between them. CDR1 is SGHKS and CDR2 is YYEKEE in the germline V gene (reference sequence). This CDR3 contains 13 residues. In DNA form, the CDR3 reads TGTGCCAGCAGCTTGGACATGAACACTGAAGCTTTCTTT. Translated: CASSLDMNTEAFF.

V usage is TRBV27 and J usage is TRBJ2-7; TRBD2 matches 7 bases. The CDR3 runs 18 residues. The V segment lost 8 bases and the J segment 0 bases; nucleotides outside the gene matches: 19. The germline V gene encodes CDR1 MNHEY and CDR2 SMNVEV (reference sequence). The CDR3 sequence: CASQTQSVWLADSYEQYV. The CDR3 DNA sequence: TGTGCCAGCCAAACCCAGTCGGTATGGCTAGCGGACTCCTACGAGCAGTACGTC.

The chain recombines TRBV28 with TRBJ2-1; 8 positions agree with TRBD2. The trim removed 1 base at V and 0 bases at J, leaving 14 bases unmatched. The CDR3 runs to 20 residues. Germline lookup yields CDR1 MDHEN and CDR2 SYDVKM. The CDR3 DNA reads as TGTGCCAGCAGTTTATTGGAAACCCAGCGGGGGCCTTACTCCTACAATGAGCAGTTCTTC. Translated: CASSLLETQRGPYSYNEQFF.

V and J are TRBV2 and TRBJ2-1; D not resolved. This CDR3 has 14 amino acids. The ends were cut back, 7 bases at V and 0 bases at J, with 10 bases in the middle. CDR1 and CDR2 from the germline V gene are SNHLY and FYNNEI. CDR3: CASKYSSSYNEQFF. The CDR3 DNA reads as TGTGCCAGCAAATACAGCAGCTCCTACAATGAGCAGTTCTTC.

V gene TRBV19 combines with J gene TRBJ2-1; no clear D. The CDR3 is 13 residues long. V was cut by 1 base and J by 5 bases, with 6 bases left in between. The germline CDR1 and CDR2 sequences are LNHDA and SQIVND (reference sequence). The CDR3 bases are TGTGCCAGTAGTATAGCCAGAGACAATGAGCAGTTCTTC. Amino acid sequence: CASSIARDNEQFF.

As DNA, the CDR3 is TGTGCCAGCAGCCCGGACGGGACAGTAGCCTACGAGCAGTACTTC. Translation gives CASSPDGTVAYEQYF. The V call is TRBV11-2, the J call TRBJ2-7; 7 positions match TRBD1. With 5 bases clipped from V and 2 bases from J, the junction kept 9 bases outside the gene matches. From germline, CDR1 is SGHAT and CDR2 FQNNGV. The CDR3 sequence is 15 residues long. Combining the CDR3 with reference TRBV11-2 and TRBJ2-7 gives the whole variable domain EAGVAQSPRYKIIEKRQSVAFWCNPISGHATLYWYQQILGQGPKLLIQFQNNGVVDDSQLPKDRFSAERLKGVDSTLKIQPAKLEDSAVYLCASSPDGTVAYEQYFGPGTRLTVT.